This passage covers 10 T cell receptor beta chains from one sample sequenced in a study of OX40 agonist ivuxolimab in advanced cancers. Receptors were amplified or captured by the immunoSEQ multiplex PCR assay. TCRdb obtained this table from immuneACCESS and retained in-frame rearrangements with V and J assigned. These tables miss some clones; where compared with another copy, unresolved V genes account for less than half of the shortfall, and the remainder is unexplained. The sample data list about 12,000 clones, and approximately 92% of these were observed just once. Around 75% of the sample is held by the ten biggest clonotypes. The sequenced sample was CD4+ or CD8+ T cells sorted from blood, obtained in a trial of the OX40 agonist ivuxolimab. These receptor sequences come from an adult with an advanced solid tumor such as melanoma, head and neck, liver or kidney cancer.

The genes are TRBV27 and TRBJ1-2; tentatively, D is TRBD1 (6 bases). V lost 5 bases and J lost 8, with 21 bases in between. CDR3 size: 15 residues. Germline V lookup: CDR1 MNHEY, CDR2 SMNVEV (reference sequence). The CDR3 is CASSTQWAGADGYTF. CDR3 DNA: TGTGCCAGCAGTACCCAATGGGCGGGGGCTGACGGCTACACCTTC.

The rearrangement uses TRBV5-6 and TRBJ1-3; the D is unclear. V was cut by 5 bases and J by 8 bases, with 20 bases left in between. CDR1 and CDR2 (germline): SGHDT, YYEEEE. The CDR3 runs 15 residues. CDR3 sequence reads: CASSLPTVYGDTIYF. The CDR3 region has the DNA TGTGCCAGCAGTCTCCCGACGGTCTATGGCGACACCATATATTTT. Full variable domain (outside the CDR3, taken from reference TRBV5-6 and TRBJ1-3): DAGVTQSPTHLIKTRGQQVTLRCSPKSGHDTVSWYQQALGQGPQFIFQYYEEEERQRGNFPDRFSGHQFPNYSSELNVNALLLGDSALYLCASSLPTVYGDTIYFGEGSWLTVV.

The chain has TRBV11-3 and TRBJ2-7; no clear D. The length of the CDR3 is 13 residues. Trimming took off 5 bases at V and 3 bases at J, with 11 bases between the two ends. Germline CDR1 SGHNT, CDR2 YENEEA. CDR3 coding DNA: TGTGCCAGCAGCGCAGAGGAGAGCTACGAGCAGTACTTC. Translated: CASSAEESYEQYF.

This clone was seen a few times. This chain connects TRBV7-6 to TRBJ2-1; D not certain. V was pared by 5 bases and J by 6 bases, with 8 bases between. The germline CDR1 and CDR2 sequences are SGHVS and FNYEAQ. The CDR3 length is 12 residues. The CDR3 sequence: CASSPGANEQFF. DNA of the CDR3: TGTGCCAGCAGCCCAGGTGCCAATGAGCAGTTCTTC.

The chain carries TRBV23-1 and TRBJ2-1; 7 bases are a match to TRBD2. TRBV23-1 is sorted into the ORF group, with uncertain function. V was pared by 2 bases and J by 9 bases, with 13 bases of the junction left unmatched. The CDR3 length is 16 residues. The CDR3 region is CASSQGGGSWAREQFF. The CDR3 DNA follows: TGCGCCAGCAGTCAAGGGGGGGGTTCCTGGGCCCGTGAGCAGTTCTTC.

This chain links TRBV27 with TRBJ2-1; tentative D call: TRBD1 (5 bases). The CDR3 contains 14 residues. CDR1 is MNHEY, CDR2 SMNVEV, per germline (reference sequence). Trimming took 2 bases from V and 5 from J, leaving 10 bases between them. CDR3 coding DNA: TGTGCCAGCAGTTTAGTAGACAGAGACAATGAGCAGTTCTTC. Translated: CASSLVDRDNEQFF.

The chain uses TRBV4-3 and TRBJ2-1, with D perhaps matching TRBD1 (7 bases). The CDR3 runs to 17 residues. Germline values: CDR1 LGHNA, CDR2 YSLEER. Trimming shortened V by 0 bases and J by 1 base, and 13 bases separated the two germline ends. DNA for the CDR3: TGCGCCAGCAGCCAAGACTGGGCAGGGGGGTCCTACAATGAGCAGTTCTTC. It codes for CASSQDWAGGSYNEQFF.

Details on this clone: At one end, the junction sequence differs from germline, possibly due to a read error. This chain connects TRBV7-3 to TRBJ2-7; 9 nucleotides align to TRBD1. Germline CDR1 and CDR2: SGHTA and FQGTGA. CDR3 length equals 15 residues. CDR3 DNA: TGTGCCAGCAGCGTAACGGGACAGGGAGGCTACGAGCAGTACTTC. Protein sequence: CASSVTGQGGYEQYF.

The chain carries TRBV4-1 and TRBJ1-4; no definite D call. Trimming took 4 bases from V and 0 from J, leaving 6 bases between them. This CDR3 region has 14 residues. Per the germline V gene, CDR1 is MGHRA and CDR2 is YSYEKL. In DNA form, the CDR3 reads TGCGCCAGCAGCCCACTAGCAACTAATGAAAAACTGTTTTTT. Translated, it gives CASSPLATNEKLFF.

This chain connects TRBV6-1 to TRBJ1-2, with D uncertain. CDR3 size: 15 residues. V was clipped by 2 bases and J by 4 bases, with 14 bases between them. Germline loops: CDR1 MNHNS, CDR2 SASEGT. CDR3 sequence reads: CASSEWAAQSYGYTF. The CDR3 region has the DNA TGTGCCAGCAGTGAATGGGCCGCTCAAAGCTATGGCTACACCTTC.